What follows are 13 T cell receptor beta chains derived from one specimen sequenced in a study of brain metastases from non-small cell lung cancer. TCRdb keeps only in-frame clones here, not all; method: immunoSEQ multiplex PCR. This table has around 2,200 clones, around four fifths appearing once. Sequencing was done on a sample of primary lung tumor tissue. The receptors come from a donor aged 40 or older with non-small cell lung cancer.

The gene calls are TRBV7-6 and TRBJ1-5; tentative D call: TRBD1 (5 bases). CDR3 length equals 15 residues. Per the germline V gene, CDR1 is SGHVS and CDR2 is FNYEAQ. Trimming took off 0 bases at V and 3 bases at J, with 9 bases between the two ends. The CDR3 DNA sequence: TGTGCCAGCAGCTTAGCAGGCAGGGTCAATCAGCCCCAGCATTTT. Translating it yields CASSLAGRVNQPQHF.

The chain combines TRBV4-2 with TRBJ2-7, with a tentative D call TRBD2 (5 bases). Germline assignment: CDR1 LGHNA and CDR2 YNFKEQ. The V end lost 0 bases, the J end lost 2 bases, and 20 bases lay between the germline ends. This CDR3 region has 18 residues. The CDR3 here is CASSQDRTSVWAAYEQYF. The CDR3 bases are TGTGCCAGCAGCCAAGATAGAACTAGTGTATGGGCGGCCTACGAGCAGTACTTC.

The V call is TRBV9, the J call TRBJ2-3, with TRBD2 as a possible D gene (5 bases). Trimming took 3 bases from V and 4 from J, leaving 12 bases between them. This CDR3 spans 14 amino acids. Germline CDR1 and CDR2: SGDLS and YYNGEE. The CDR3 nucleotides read TGTGCCAGCAGCGCCGGAGGAGGTCCAGATACGCAGTATTTT. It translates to CASSAGGGPDTQYF.

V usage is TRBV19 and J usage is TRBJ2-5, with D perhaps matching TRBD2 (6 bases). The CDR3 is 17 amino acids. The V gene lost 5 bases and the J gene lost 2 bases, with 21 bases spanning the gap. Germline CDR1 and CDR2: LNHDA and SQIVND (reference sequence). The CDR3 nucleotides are TGTGCCAGTAGTCGCGCTGGGCGTAGCGGAGGACAAGAGACCCAGTACTTC. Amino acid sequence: CASSRAGRSGGQETQYF.

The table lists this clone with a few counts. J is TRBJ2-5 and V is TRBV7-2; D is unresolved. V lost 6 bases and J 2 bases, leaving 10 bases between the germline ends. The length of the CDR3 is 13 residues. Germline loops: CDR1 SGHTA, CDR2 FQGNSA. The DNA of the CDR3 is TGTGCCAGCAGGCCGACGGAGCAAGAGACCCAGTACTTC. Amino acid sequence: CASRPTEQETQYF.

The CDR3 sequence is CATSQRGGYNEQFF. In DNA form, the CDR3 reads TGTGCCACCAGTCAGCGGGGGGGCTACAATGAGCAGTTCTTC. This rearrangement joins TRBV24-1 to TRBJ2-1, with TRBD2 identical over 10 bases. CDR1 is KGHDR, CDR2 SFDVKD, per germline. V gave up 6 bases and J gave up 3 bases; unmatched junction bases: 1. The CDR3 loop spans 14 amino acids.

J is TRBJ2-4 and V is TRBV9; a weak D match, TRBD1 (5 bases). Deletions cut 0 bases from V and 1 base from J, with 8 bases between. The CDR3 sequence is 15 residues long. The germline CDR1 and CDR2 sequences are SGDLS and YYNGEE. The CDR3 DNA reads TGTGCCAGCAGCGTAGGTGGGGCCGCCAAAAACATTCAGTACTTC. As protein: CASSVGGAAKNIQYF. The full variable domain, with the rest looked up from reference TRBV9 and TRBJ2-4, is DSGVTQTPKHLITATGQRVTLRCSPRSGDLSVYWYQQSLDQGLQFLIQYYNGEERAKGNILERFSAQQFPDLHSELNLSSLELGDSALYFCASSVGGAAKNIQYFGAGTRLSVL.

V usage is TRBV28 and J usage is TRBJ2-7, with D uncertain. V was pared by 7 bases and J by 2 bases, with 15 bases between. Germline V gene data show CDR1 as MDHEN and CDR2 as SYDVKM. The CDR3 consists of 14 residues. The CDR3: CASTPSGRPYEQYF. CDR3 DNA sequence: TGTGCCAGCACTCCAAGTGGCAGGCCCTACGAGCAGTACTTC. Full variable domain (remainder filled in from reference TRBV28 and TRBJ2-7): DVKVTQSSRYLVKRTGEKVFLECVQDMDHENMFWYRQDPGLGLRLIYFSYDVKMKEKGDIPEGYSVSREKKERFSLILESASTNQTSMYLCASTPSGRPYEQYFGPGTRLTVT.

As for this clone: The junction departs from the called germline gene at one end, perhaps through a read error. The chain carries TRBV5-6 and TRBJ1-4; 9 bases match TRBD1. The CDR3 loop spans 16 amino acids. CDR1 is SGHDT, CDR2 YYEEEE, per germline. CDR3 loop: CASSLVAGQGNEKLFF. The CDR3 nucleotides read TGTGCTAGCAGTTTGGTGGCGGGACAGGGTAATGAAAAACTGTTTTTT.

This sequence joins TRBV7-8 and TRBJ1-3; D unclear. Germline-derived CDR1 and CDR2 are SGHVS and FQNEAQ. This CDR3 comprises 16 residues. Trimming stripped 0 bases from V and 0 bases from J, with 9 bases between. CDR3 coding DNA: TGTGCCAGCAGCTTAGCGCGATATGGCTCTGGAAACACCATATATTTT. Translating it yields CASSLARYGSGNTIYF.

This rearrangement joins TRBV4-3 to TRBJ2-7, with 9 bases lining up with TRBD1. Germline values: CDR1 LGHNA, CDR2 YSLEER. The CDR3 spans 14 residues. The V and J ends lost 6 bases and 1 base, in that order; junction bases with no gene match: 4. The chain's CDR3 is CASRGDRVSYEQYF. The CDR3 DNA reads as TGCGCCAGCAGGGGGGACAGGGTATCCTACGAGCAGTACTTC.

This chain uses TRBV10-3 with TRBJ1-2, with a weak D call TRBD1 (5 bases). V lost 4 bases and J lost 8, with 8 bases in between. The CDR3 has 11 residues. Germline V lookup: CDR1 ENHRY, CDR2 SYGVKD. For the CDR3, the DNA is TGTGCCATCAGTGTCGGGGGGGGCTACACCTTC. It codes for CAISVGGGYTF.

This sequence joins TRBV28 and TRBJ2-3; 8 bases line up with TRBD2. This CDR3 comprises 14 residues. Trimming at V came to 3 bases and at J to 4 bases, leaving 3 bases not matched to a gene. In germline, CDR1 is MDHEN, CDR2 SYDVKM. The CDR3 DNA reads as TGTGCCAGCAGTTTGGTAGCGGGACCAGATACGCAGTATTTT. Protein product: CASSLVAGPDTQYF.